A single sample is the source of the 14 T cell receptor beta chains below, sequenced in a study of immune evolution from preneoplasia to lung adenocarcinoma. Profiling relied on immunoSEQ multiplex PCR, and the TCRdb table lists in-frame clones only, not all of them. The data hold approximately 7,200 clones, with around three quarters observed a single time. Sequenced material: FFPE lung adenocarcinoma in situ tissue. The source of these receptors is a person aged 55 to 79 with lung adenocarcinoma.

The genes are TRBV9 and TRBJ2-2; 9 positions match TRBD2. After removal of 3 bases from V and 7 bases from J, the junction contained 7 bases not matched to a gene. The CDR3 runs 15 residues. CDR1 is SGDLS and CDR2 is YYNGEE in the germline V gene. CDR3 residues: CASSGGTSSVGELFF. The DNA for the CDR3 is TGTGCCAGCAGCGGGGGGACTAGCTCGGTCGGGGAGCTGTTTTTT. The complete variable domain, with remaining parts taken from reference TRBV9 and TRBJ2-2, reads DSGVTQTPKHLITATGQRVTLRCSPRSGDLSVYWYQQSLDQGLQFLIQYYNGEERAKGNILERFSAQQFPDLHSELNLSSLELGDSALYFCASSGGTSSVGELFFGEGSRLTVL.

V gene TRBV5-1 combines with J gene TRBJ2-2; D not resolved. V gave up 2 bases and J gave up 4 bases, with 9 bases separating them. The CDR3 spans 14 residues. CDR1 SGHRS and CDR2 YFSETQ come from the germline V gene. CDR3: CASSFGQATGELFF. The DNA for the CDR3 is TGCGCCAGCAGCTTTGGGCAGGCCACCGGGGAGCTGTTTTTT.

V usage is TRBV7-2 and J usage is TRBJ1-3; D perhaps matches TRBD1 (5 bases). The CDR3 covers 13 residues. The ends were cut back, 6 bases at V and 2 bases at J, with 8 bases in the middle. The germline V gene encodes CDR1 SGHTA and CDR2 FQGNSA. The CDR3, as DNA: TGTGCCAGCAGATCGGGGGCTGGAAACACCATATATTTT. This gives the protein CASRSGAGNTIYF.

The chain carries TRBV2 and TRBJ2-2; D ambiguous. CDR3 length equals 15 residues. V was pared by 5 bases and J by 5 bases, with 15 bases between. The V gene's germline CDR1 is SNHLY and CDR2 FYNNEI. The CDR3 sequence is CASSPKRLGTGELFF. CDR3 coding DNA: TGTGCCAGCAGTCCCAAACGGCTGGGGACCGGGGAGCTGTTTTTT.

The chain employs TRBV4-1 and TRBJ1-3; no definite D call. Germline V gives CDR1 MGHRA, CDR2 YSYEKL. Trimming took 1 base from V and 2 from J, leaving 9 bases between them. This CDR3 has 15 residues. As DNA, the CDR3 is TGCGCCAGCAGCCAAGGCGCCTCTACTGGAAACACCATATATTTT. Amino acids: CASSQGASTGNTIYF.

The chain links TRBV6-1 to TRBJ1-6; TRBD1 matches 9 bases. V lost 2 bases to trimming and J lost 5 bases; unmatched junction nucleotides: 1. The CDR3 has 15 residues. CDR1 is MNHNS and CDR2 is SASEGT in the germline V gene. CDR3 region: CASSERTGDNSPLHF. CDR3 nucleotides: TGTGCCAGCAGTGAAAGGACAGGGGATAATTCACCCCTCCACTTT.

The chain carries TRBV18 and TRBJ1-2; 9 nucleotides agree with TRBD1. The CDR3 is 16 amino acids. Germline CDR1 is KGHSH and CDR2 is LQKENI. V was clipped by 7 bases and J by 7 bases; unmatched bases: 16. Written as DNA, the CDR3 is TGTGCCAGCTTGCGTGCCCAGGGACAGGGTCTTTCTGGCTACACCTTC. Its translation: CASLRAQGQGLSGYTF.

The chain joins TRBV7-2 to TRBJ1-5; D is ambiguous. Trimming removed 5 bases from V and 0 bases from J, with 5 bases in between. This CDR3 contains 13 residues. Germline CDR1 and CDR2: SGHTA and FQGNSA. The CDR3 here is CASSRSSNQPQHF. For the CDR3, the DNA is TGTGCCAGCAGCAGAAGTAGCAATCAGCCCCAGCATTTT.

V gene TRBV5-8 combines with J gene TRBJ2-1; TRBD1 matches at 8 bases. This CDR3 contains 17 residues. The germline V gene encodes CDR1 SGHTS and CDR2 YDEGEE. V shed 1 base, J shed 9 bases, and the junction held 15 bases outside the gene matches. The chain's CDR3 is CASSLFSRTGLSSEQFF. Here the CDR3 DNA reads TGTGCCAGCAGCTTGTTCTCCAGGACAGGGTTGTCTTCTGAGCAGTTCTTC.

CDR3 region: CAWFYRDRDGKTENTEAFF. The DNA for the CDR3 is TGTGCCTGGTTTTACCGGGACAGGGACGGGAAGACGGAGAACACTGAAGCTTTCTTT. The V gene is TRBV30, the J gene TRBJ1-1; 9 positions match TRBD1. Trimming cost V 5 bases and J 1 base; bases outside gene matches: 20. This CDR3 is built from 19 residues. Germline CDR1 and CDR2: GTSNPN and SVGIG (reference sequence).

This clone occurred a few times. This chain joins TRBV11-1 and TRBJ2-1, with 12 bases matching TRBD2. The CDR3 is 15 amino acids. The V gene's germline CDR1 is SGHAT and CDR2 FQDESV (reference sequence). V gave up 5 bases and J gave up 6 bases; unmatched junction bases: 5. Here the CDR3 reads CASSRLAGAANEQFF. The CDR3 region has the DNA TGTGCCAGCAGCCGACTAGCGGGGGCCGCCAATGAGCAGTTCTTC.

CDR3 coding DNA: TGCAGCGTCGACAGGGGGCGAGAGCAGTACTTC. It specifies CSVDRGREQYF. The gene calls are TRBV29-1 and TRBJ2-7; 10 nucleotides align to TRBD1. Germline assignment: CDR1 SQVTM and CDR2 ANQGSEA. This CDR3 has 11 amino acids. With V trimmed by 6 bases and J by 7 bases, 3 bases remained unmatched.

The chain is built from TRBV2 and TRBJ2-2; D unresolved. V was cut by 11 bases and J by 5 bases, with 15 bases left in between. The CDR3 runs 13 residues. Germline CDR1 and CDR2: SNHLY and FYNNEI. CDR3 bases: TGTGCCGTGAGGCTAGTACTGACCGGGGAGCTGTTTTTT. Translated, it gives CAVRLVLTGELFF.

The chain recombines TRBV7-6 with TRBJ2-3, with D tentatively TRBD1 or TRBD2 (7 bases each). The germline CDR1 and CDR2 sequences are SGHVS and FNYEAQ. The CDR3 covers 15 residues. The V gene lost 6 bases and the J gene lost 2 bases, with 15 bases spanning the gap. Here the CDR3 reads CASSSDRDYTDTQYF. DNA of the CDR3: TGTGCCAGCAGTTCCGACAGGGACTACACAGATACGCAGTATTTT. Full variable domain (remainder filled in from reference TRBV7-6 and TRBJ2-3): GAGVSQSPRYKVTKRGQDVALRCDPISGHVSLYWYRQALGQGPEFLTYFNYEAQQDKSGLPNDRFSAERPEGSISTLTIQRTEQRDSAMYRCASSSDRDYTDTQYFGPGTRLTVL.